A single sample gave rise to the 24 T cell receptor beta chains below, sequenced in a study of CD8 T cells in ankylosing spondylitis. Via MiXCR, TCRdb re-called the 5' RACE reads, giving one row per CDR3 protein. This repertoire shows approximately 130,000 distinct CDR3 sequences, about an eighth found once; its top ten account for about 4%. Sequencing used blood, either unsorted or a sorted T cell fraction (not recorded which). The receptors stem from a female donor with ankylosing spondylitis or in good health (not recorded which).

This clonotype was seen many times. The genes are TRBV24-1 and TRBJ2-3; 11 nucleotides match TRBD2. CDR1 KGHDR and CDR2 SFDVKD come from the germline V gene. CDR3 length: 15 amino acids. Unmatched junction bases numbered 1, after V lost 1 base and J lost 5 bases. The CDR3 loop is CATSDLTSGRDTQYF. Here the CDR3 DNA reads TGTGCCACCAGTGATTTAACTAGCGGGAGAGATACGCAGTATTTT.

The chain couples TRBV7-9 to TRBJ2-1; 7 bases line up with TRBD2. V dropped 6 bases and J dropped 5; count of bases not matched to a gene: 10. In germline, CDR1 is SEHNR, CDR2 FQNEAQ (reference sequence). The CDR3 length is 15 residues. CDR3: CASRGAAGTNNEQFF. Written as DNA, the CDR3 is TGTGCCAGCAGGGGAGCAGCGGGGACTAACAATGAGCAGTTCTTC.

Ten or more counts support this clonotype. The chain employs TRBV6-5 and TRBJ2-7, with D tentatively TRBD1 (6 bases). The CDR3 runs to 14 residues. V lost 0 bases to trimming and J lost 3 bases, with 9 bases between them. The germline CDR1 and CDR2 sequences are MNHEY and SVGAGI. Written as DNA, the CDR3 is TGTGCCAGCAGTTACTCGTACAGGGACTACGAGCAGTACTTC. Amino acids: CASSYSYRDYEQYF.

A word on this clonotype: One junction end disagrees with the germline gene, perhaps due to a read error. The chain links TRBV3-1 to TRBJ2-7, with unresolved D. The CDR3 extends over 13 amino acids. Germline V gives CDR1 LGHDT, CDR2 YNNKEL (reference sequence). CDR3 protein: CASSQETKNPQWF. CDR3 in DNA: TGTGCCAGCAGCCAAGAGACGAAGAACCCCCAGTGGTTC.

This clonotype was counted ten times or more. Its ends do not fully match the called genes, so a read error is possible. CDR3 bases: TGCAGTCCTAGGCAGGGGGCGACCACTGAAGCTTTCTTT. This encodes CSPRQGATTEAFF. The chain links TRBV20-1 to TRBJ1-1, with 8 nucleotides matching TRBD1. The germline gives CDR1 DFQATT, CDR2 SNEGSKA (reference sequence). This CDR3 comprises 13 residues.

This clonotype was detected many times. The rearrangement links TRBV12-3 or TRBV12-4 to TRBJ2-1; D might be TRBD1 (6 bases). The CDR3 loop spans 13 amino acids. With 6 bases removed from V and 8 bases from J, the gap between germline ends came to 14 bases. The CDR3 nucleotides read TGTGCCAGCAGCTCGGACAGAGTCTATGAGCAGTTCTTC. This sequence encodes CASSSDRVYEQFF.

This clonotype was seen repeatedly, ten times or more. This chain links TRBV5-1 with TRBJ2-7; D is uncertain. The CDR3 spans 13 residues. Trimming took 0 bases from V and 0 from J, leaving 4 bases between them. Per germline, CDR1 SGHRS and CDR2 YFSETQ. CDR3 loop: CASSLGSSYEQYF. CDR3 bases: TGCGCCAGCAGCTTGGGGAGCTCCTACGAGCAGTACTTC. Drawing the rest from reference TRBV5-1 and TRBJ2-7, the complete variable domain is KAGVTQTPRYLIKTRGQQVTLSCSPISGHRSVSWYQQTPGQGLQFLFEYFSETQRNKGNFPGRFSGRQFSNSRSEMNVSTLELGDSALYLCASSLGSSYEQYFGPGTRLTVT.

The chain carries TRBV5-1 and TRBJ2-2, with D hard to call. Trimming took off 3 bases at V and 1 base at J, with 7 bases between the two ends. The CDR3 totals 14 residues. Germline CDR1 is SGHRS and CDR2 is YFSETQ. CDR3 sequence (DNA): TGCGCCAGCAGCTCCCTGAAGAACACCGGGGAGCTGTTTTTT. Amino acids: CASSSLKNTGELFF.

This clonotype was observed many times. V gene TRBV5-1 combines with J gene TRBJ2-2; D remains unclear. The CDR3 is made up of 12 amino acids. Per germline, CDR1 SGHRS and CDR2 YFSETQ. Trimming took off 3 bases at V and 7 bases at J, with 7 bases between the two ends. CDR3 residues: CASSSPHGELFF. The CDR3 nucleotides read TGCGCCAGCAGCTCCCCTCACGGGGAGCTGTTTTTT.

This clonotype was detected only a few times. The chain couples TRBV7-6 to TRBJ2-3, with 7 bases identical to TRBD2. V dropped 5 bases and J dropped 0; count of bases not matched to a gene: 11. The CDR3 covers 17 residues. Germline lookup yields CDR1 SGHVS and CDR2 FNYEAQ. The CDR3 DNA is TGTGCCAGCAGCCCAGGACTGAGCGGGGTTAGCACAGATACGCAGTATTTT. This sequence encodes CASSPGLSGVSTDTQYF.

This clonotype showed up just a few times. This chain links TRBV5-1 with TRBJ2-2; D possibly corresponds to TRBD2 (5 bases). This CDR3 has 15 residues. Trimming pared 4 bases from V and 7 bases from J, leaving 17 bases between. Germline CDR1 reads SGHRS; CDR2 reads YFSETQ. The DNA of the CDR3 is TGCGCCAGCAGCACGAGAGGAGGATCAGTCGGGGAGCTGTTTTTT. Translating it yields CASSTRGGSVGELFF.

On this clonotype: Germline and junction disagree at one end, which may indicate a read error. The CDR3 sequence is CVSSSRTSGNNEQFF. The CDR3 DNA reads TGTGTCAGCAGCTCAAGGACTAGCGGGAACAATGAGCAGTTCTTC. The chain carries TRBV11-3 and TRBJ2-1, with 12 bases fitting TRBD2. This CDR3 is 15 amino acids long. Germline CDR1 SGHNT, CDR2 YENEEA.

The chain links TRBV5-1 to TRBJ1-6; D gene uncertain. This CDR3 comprises 15 residues. CDR1 SGHRS and CDR2 YFSETQ come from the germline V gene. Trimming removed 0 bases at V and 0 bases at J, with 4 bases between. The CDR3 region is CASSLGISYNSPLHF. CDR3 nucleotide sequence: TGCGCCAGCAGCTTGGGTATCTCCTATAATTCACCCCTCCACTTT.

This clonotype occurred many times. This rearrangement joins TRBV11-2 to TRBJ2-1; D not resolved. Germline V gene lookup returns CDR1 SGHAT and CDR2 FQNNGV. Trimming pared 1 base from V and 5 bases from J, leaving 6 bases between. The CDR3 has 13 amino acids. The CDR3 spells CASSLGQHNEQFF. CDR3 DNA: TGTGCCAGCAGCTTAGGGCAGCACAATGAGCAGTTCTTC.

This clonotype was seen at least ten times. V and J are TRBV19 and TRBJ2-2; D is possibly TRBD2 (5 bases). The CDR3 length is 15 residues. Between the trimmed V and J ends, which lost 7 bases and 8 bases, there was a span of 20 bases. Looked up from germline, CDR1 is LNHDA and CDR2 is SQIVND (reference sequence). The CDR3 DNA is TGTGCCAGTACCCTTCAACGACTGGGAGCAGGGGAGCTGTTTTTT. Residues: CASTLQRLGAGELFF.

The rearrangement links TRBV4-2 to TRBJ2-3, with D perhaps TRBD2 (5 bases). V was pared by 4 bases and J by 4 bases, with 12 bases between. CDR1 LGHNA and CDR2 YNFKEQ come from the germline V gene. The CDR3 contains 14 residues. CDR3 protein: CASSPARAPDTQYF. Here the CDR3 DNA reads TGTGCCAGCAGCCCTGCGAGGGCCCCAGATACGCAGTATTTT.

Concerning this clonotype: A much more abundant neighbour one base away suggests this may be a read error. The V and J genes are TRBV7-8 and TRBJ2-1, with D possibly TRBD1 on 6 matching bases. Germline V gives CDR1 SGHVS, CDR2 FQNEAQ. The CDR3 has 14 residues. Trimming left V 1 base short and J 9 bases short, with 13 bases between. CDR3 sequence reads: CASSLEGTHSEQFF. The CDR3 DNA is TGTGCCAGCAGCTTAGAGGGGACACACAGTGAGCAGTTCTTC. Variable domain in full (rest from reference TRBV7-8 and TRBJ2-1): GAGVSQSPRYKVAKRGQDVALRCDPISGHVSLFWYQQALGQGPEFLTYFQNEAQLDKSGLPSDRFFAERPEGSVSTLKIQRTQQEDSAVYLCASSLEGTHSEQFFGPGTRLTVL.

The sample holds many counts of this clonotype. The chain links TRBV24-1 to TRBJ2-1; TRBD2 matches 7 bases. The CDR3 covers 12 residues. The germline CDR1 and CDR2 sequences are KGHDR and SFDVKD. V gave up 7 bases and J gave up 7 bases; unmatched junction bases: 3. The CDR3, as DNA: TGTGCCACCAGAGCGGGGAGGAATGAGCAGTTCTTC. It specifies CATRAGRNEQFF.

The chain uses TRBV5-5 and TRBJ2-7; D remains ambiguous. The CDR3 spans 14 residues. V was shortened by 2 bases and J by 0 bases, with 9 bases between the two germline ends. Per the germline V gene, CDR1 is SGHKS and CDR2 is YYEKEE (reference sequence). The CDR3 bases are TGTGCCAGCAGCTTAGACGGAGTCTCCTACGAGCAGTACTTC. Its protein product is CASSLDGVSYEQYF.

Ten or more counts support this clonotype. This sequence joins TRBV24-1 and TRBJ2-1; D gene ambiguous. The CDR3 is made up of 11 amino acids. V lost 3 bases, J lost 9 bases, and 5 bases lay in between. CDR1 KGHDR and CDR2 SFDVKD come from the germline V gene. CDR3 in amino acids: CATSDQVEQFF. In DNA, the CDR3 is TGTGCCACCAGTGATCAGGTTGAGCAGTTCTTC.

V gene TRBV7-3 combines with J gene TRBJ2-3; TRBD2 aligns across 10 bases. The CDR3 is 17 amino acids. The V gene end was trimmed by 3 bases and the J gene end by 6 bases; junction bases not matched to a gene: 12. CDR1 SGHTA and CDR2 FQGTGA come from the germline V gene. The CDR3, as DNA: TGTGCCAGCAGCTTCAACAGCGGGGGGGCCGGGGGGGATACGCAGTATTTT. It specifies CASSFNSGGAGGDTQYF.

This clonotype came up many times. The rearrangement links TRBV5-1 to TRBJ2-2; 8 positions match TRBD2. The ends lost 3 bases at V and 7 bases at J; junction bases unmatched: 11. Germline lookup yields CDR1 SGHRS and CDR2 YFSETQ. The CDR3 sequence is 16 residues long. In nucleotides, the CDR3 is TGCGCCAGCAGCTCCCGATGGAGCGGGAGTTTCGGGGAGCTGTTTTTT. Its protein product is CASSSRWSGSFGELFF. Full variable domain (outside the CDR3, taken from reference TRBV5-1 and TRBJ2-2): KAGVTQTPRYLIKTRGQQVTLSCSPISGHRSVSWYQQTPGQGLQFLFEYFSETQRNKGNFPGRFSGRQFSNSRSEMNVSTLELGDSALYLCASSSRWSGSFGELFFGEGSRLTVL.

This clonotype has at least ten counts. The chain recombines TRBV21-1 with TRBJ2-2; the table names TRBD1, a call not compared with the DNA. TRBV21-1 is termed a pseudogene. There are 16 residues in the CDR3. The CDR3, as DNA: TGTGCCAGTGCCCCCGGGGCGGAGTGGAACACCGGGGAGCTGTTTTTT. As protein: CASAPGAEWNTGELFF.

A remark on this clonotype: With a much larger clone just one base away, this may be a read error. The conserved phenylalanine or tryptophan is not found at the CDR3 terminus, so this likely reflects a read error. V usage is TRBV7-2 and J usage is TRBJ2-7; no clear D. CDR3 length: 12 amino acids. Germline V gene lookup returns CDR1 SGHTA and CDR2 FQGNSA. The V and J ends lost 5 bases and 3 bases respectively, with 8 bases between them. The CDR3 bases are TGTGCCAGCAGCCTCTCGCTCTACGAGCAGTACTTG. Amino acids: CASSLSLYEQYL.